A single sample is the source of the 29 T cell receptor beta chains below, sequenced in a study of CD8+ T cells in alopecia areata. Reverse transcription of extracted RNA yielded cDNA, which provided the sequencing template. TCRdb keeps only in-frame clones here, not all; method: immunoSEQ multiplex PCR. The sample has a few hundred thousand clones, more than 50% seen once. Material: CD8+ T cells sorted from blood. These receptors originate from a human donor in good health.

The gene calls are TRBV13 and TRBJ2-5; unclear D gene. V lost 6 bases and J lost 7, with 15 bases in between. The CDR3 spans 13 residues. Germline V gene lookup returns CDR1 PRHDT and CDR2 FYEKMQ (reference sequence). The CDR3 spells CASSPPSDRTQYF. For the CDR3, the DNA is TGTGCCAGCAGTCCCCCCTCAGACCGGACCCAGTACTTC.

This clone was observed a few times. The chain carries TRBV29-1 and TRBJ2-7; D call uncertain. Trimming shortened V by 4 bases and J by 0 bases, and 4 bases separated the two germline ends. Germline CDR1 and CDR2: SQVTM and ANQGSEA. This CDR3 has 11 residues. DNA for the CDR3: TGCAGCGTTGTGCTCTCCTACGAGCAGTACTTC. Amino acids: CSVVLSYEQYF.

This clone was seen once. The genes are TRBV6-6 and TRBJ1-2; D unclear. V was cut by 0 bases and J by 2 bases, with 7 bases left in between. The CDR3 has 14 amino acids. The germline V gene encodes CDR1 MNHNY and CDR2 SVGAGI (reference sequence). The CDR3 is CASSYSPENYGYTF. The DNA for the CDR3 is TGTGCCAGCAGTTACTCACCGGAGAACTATGGCTACACCTTC.

As to this clone: The same CDR3 arises from other DNA sequences in this sample as well. The V gene is TRBV2, the J gene TRBJ1-1; D remains ambiguous. The CDR3 spans 12 residues. CDR1 is SNHLY and CDR2 is FYNNEI in the germline V gene. The germline V and J ends were trimmed by 5 bases and 1 base, with 5 bases remaining between them. The CDR3 loop is CASSSANTEAFF. The DNA of the CDR3 is TGTGCCAGCAGTTCAGCGAACACTGAAGCTTTCTTT. The complete variable domain, with remaining parts taken from reference TRBV2 and TRBJ1-1, reads EPEVTQTPSHQVTQMGQEVILRCVPISNHLYFYWYRQILGQKVEFLVSFYNNEISEKSEIFDDQFSVERPDGSNFTLKIRSTKLEDSAMYFCASSSANTEAFFGQGTRLTVV.

The chain recombines TRBV7-2 with TRBJ2-4, with D possibly being TRBD1 or TRBD2 (5 bases each). V lost 5 bases and J 2 bases, leaving 22 bases between the germline ends. The CDR3 runs to 18 residues. Germline CDR1 reads SGHTA; CDR2 reads FQGNSA. The CDR3 sequence: CASSPGRAGTITKNIQYF. The CDR3 coding sequence is TGTGCCAGCAGCCCAGGAAGGGCAGGGACCATAACCAAAAACATTCAGTACTTC.

This chain uses TRBV4-1 with TRBJ2-5, with D tentatively TRBD2 (5 bases). The CDR3 spans 14 residues. Germline loops: CDR1 MGHRA, CDR2 YSYEKL. V was trimmed by 4 bases and J by 4 bases, leaving 13 bases between them. The CDR3 sequence is CASSPSGFRETQYF. The CDR3 DNA reads as TGCGCCAGCAGCCCCTCGGGGTTTCGAGAGACCCAGTACTTC.

This clone is a singleton in its sample. The gene calls are TRBV30 and TRBJ2-7; TRBD1 is a possible D gene (5 bases). CDR1 and CDR2 from the germline V gene are GTSNPN and SVGIG (reference sequence). The V end was cut by 8 bases, the J end by 5 bases, with 13 bases between. The CDR3 is 11 amino acids. The CDR3 is CARSGSHEQYF. In DNA form, the CDR3 reads TGTGCCAGATCAGGGTCCCACGAGCAGTACTTC. The whole variable domain, remainder taken from reference TRBV30 and TRBJ2-7, is SQTIHQWPATLVQPVGSPLSLECTVEGTSNPNLYWYRQAAGRGLQLLFYSVGIGQISSEVPQNLSASRPQDRQFILSSKKLLLSDSGFYLCARSGSHEQYFGPGTRLTVT.

In this sample, this clone turned up once. This sequence joins TRBV2 and TRBJ2-5; 7 bases are a match to TRBD1. Per germline, CDR1 SNHLY and CDR2 FYNNEI. The CDR3 contains 15 residues. Trimming removed 4 bases from V and 5 bases from J; junction bases left unmatched: 10. The CDR3 nucleotides read TGTGCCAGCAGTGTAGGGGGCCCCGTCCACGAGACCCAGTACTTC. Protein: CASSVGGPVHETQYF.

The chain is built from TRBV4-1 and TRBJ1-4, with D perhaps TRBD1 (5 bases). The germline gives CDR1 MGHRA, CDR2 YSYEKL. CDR3 size: 16 residues. The V and J ends lost 0 bases and 8 bases respectively, with 16 bases between them. CDR3 in DNA: TGCGCCAGCAGCCAAGATCCAAGAGGGGTCGGAGAAAAACTGTTTTTT. Translated, it gives CASSQDPRGVGEKLFF.

Details on this clone: Other DNA variants within this sample encode the same CDR3. V and J are TRBV29-1 and TRBJ1-2, with 9 bases lining up with TRBD1. There are 13 residues in the CDR3. J was trimmed by 3 bases and V by 6 bases; bases with no gene match: 5. Germline V gives CDR1 SQVTM, CDR2 ANQGSEA. The DNA for the CDR3 is TGCAGCGTAACAGGGGGCGCTGACTATGGCTACACCTTC. It yields the protein CSVTGGADYGYTF. Full variable domain (rest looked up from reference TRBV29-1 and TRBJ1-2): SAVISQKPSRDICQRGTSLTIQCQVDSQVTMMFWYRQQPGQSLTLIATANQGSEATYESGFVIDKFPISRPNLTFSTLTVSNMSPEDSSIYLCSVTGGADYGYTFGSGTRLTVV.

The V call is TRBV4-1, the J call TRBJ1-1, with no clear D. With 3 bases removed from V and 8 bases from J, the gap between germline ends came to 13 bases. Germline lookup yields CDR1 MGHRA and CDR2 YSYEKL. CDR3 length: 13 residues. For the CDR3, the DNA is TGCGCCAGCAGCCACCTCGGAGGCGTAGAAGCTTTCTTT. This encodes CASSHLGGVEAFF.

A few counts support this clone. J is TRBJ2-5 and V is TRBV6-5, with 7 positions matching TRBD2. V gave up 6 bases and J gave up 4 bases; unmatched junction bases: 8. The CDR3 is made up of 14 amino acids. Germline CDR1 is MNHEY and CDR2 is SVGAGI. CDR3 in amino acids: CASSSLGGSETQYF. As DNA, the CDR3 is TGTGCCAGCAGCTCGCTGGGGGGGTCAGAGACCCAGTACTTC.

This clone was seen a few times. The rearrangement joins TRBV6-1 to TRBJ2-7; 7 bases agree with TRBD1. CDR1 and CDR2 (germline): MNHNS, SASEGT. V lost 3 bases and J lost 3; bases outside the gene matches: 5. This CDR3 is built from 14 residues. The CDR3 region has the DNA TGTGCCAGCAGTGAGGATCACAGGGGCTACGAGCAGTACTTC. This sequence encodes CASSEDHRGYEQYF.

The rearrangement joins TRBV13 to TRBJ2-1, with a possible D match to TRBD2 (5 bases). V lost 7 bases to trimming and J lost 5 bases, with 9 bases between them. The germline V gene encodes CDR1 PRHDT and CDR2 FYEKMQ (reference sequence). The CDR3 is 12 amino acids. DNA for the CDR3: TGTGCCAGCACCTCCGGGAACAATGAGCAGTTCTTC. Its translation is CASTSGNNEQFF.

The chain carries TRBV10-3 and TRBJ1-2; TRBD1 might be the D (5 bases). This CDR3 is 13 amino acids long. Germline V lookup: CDR1 ENHRY, CDR2 SYGVKD. Between the trimmed V and J ends, which lost 10 bases and 6 bases, there was a span of 18 bases. The CDR3 DNA is TGTGCCACTTTAGACGAGTCAGGGCATGGCTACACCTTC. As protein: CATLDESGHGYTF.

In its sample, this clone was seen a few times. This chain connects TRBV15 to TRBJ1-1, with 7 bases that match TRBD1. Trimming removed 0 bases from V and 5 bases from J; junction bases left unmatched: 6. CDR3 size: 15 residues. CDR1 is LNHNV, CDR2 YYDKDF, per germline (reference sequence). CDR3 sequence (DNA): TGTGCCACCAGCAGAGATCGTGCAGGGGGGACTGAAGCTTTCTTT. Protein product: CATSRDRAGGTEAFF.

The chain uses TRBV2 and TRBJ1-2, with D possibly TRBD1 on 5 matching bases. Germline assignment: CDR1 SNHLY and CDR2 FYNNEI. The CDR3 sequence is 12 residues long. Trimming removed 8 bases from V and 5 bases from J, with 12 bases in between. This CDR3 reads CASPGARYGYTF. The DNA for the CDR3 is TGTGCCAGCCCCGGGGCGCGTTATGGCTACACCTTC.

The V gene is TRBV2, the J gene TRBJ1-2, with a weak D call TRBD1 (5 bases). The CDR3 consists of 9 residues. Germline lookup yields CDR1 SNHLY and CDR2 FYNNEI. The CDR3 DNA follows: TGTCACCTGGGGGATGGCTACACCTTC. It yields the protein CHLGDGYTF.

A few counts support this clone. This rearrangement joins TRBV2 to TRBJ2-3, with 7 bases that match TRBD2. The CDR3 runs 16 residues. CDR1 is SNHLY and CDR2 is FYNNEI in the germline V gene. The V gene end was trimmed by 2 bases and the J gene end by 0 bases; junction bases not matched to a gene: 5. CDR3 sequence: CASSETQRGSTDTQYF. The DNA of the CDR3 is TGTGCCAGCAGTGAAACCCAGCGGGGTAGCACAGATACGCAGTATTTT.

The rearrangement joins TRBV4-1 to TRBJ1-1; D call uncertain. This CDR3 has 15 amino acids. The V end lost 4 bases, the J end lost 1 base, and 13 bases lay between the germline ends. Germline V gives CDR1 MGHRA, CDR2 YSYEKL. The CDR3: CASSRPTGRNTEAFF. The DNA of the CDR3 is TGCGCCAGCAGCCGGCCGACGGGGAGGAACACTGAAGCTTTCTTT.

This rearrangement joins TRBV2 to TRBJ2-1; the match to TRBD1 covers 7 bases. Losses at the gene ends were 1 base for V and 3 bases for J; bases not matched to a gene: 6. Germline V gene sequence: CDR1 SNHLY, CDR2 FYNNEI. CDR3 length: 16 residues. The CDR3 DNA is TGTGCCAGCAGTGAAGGAACACAGGGGAGCTACAATGAGCAGTTCTTC. It translates to CASSEGTQGSYNEQFF.

The chain is built from TRBV30 and TRBJ2-7, with D possibly matching TRBD1 (5 bases). The V gene's germline CDR1 is GTSNPN and CDR2 SVGIG (reference sequence). The CDR3 covers 11 residues. In nucleotides, the CDR3 is TGTATGGCAGGGTTATTGGGCGAGCAGTACTTC. It yields the protein CMAGLLGEQYF.

The rearrangement joins TRBV4-1 to TRBJ1-1, with 7 bases that match TRBD1. V lost 5 bases, J lost 4 bases, and 7 bases stayed unmatched. Per germline, CDR1 MGHRA and CDR2 YSYEKL. This CDR3 comprises 14 residues. The CDR3 here is CASSNRGESTEAFF. The CDR3 DNA reads TGCGCCAGCAGCAACAGGGGCGAGAGCACTGAAGCTTTCTTT.

This clone was observed a handful of times. A much larger clone sits a single nucleotide away, making a read error possible. The J gene is TRBJ2-7, the V gene TRBV7-9, with TRBD1 matching over 9 bases. Germline lookup yields CDR1 SEHNR and CDR2 FQNEAQ (reference sequence). This CDR3 region has 14 residues. With V trimmed by 3 bases and J by 2 bases, 2 bases remained unmatched. The CDR3 DNA reads as TGTGCCAGCAGCTTCGGGACAGGGACCTACGAGCAGTACTTC. The encoded protein is CASSFGTGTYEQYF.

The rearrangement joins TRBV6-5 to TRBJ2-5; 8 bases line up with TRBD1. Trimming at V came to 4 bases and at J to 5 bases, leaving 6 bases not matched to a gene. This CDR3 spans 14 amino acids. The germline V gene encodes CDR1 MNHEY and CDR2 SVGAGI. CDR3: CASSFRQGRETQYF. The CDR3 DNA reads TGTGCCAGCAGTTTCCGACAGGGGCGGGAGACCCAGTACTTC.

The chain is built from TRBV30 and TRBJ2-7; D is uncertain. The CDR3 covers 15 residues. The germline CDR1 and CDR2 sequences are GTSNPN and SVGIG (reference sequence). V was clipped by 1 base and J by 6 bases, with 19 bases between them. CDR3 residues: CAWSALDAALSEQYF. CDR3 DNA sequence: TGTGCCTGGAGTGCCCTCGACGCCGCCCTGAGCGAGCAGTACTTC.

This clone was detected a few times. The V gene is TRBV27, the J gene TRBJ2-1; D is perhaps TRBD1 (5 bases). V lost 5 bases, J lost 8 bases, and 13 bases lay in between. Germline CDR1 and CDR2: MNHEY and SMNVEV (reference sequence). The CDR3 covers 13 residues. This CDR3 is CASSPVGHDEQFF. CDR3 in DNA: TGTGCCAGCAGTCCCGTCGGACATGATGAGCAGTTCTTC.

The chain has TRBV4-1 and TRBJ2-1; perhaps D is TRBD1 or TRBD2 (5 bases each). V lost 4 bases and J lost 6, with 13 bases in between. The CDR3 has 14 residues. CDR1 and CDR2 (germline): MGHRA, YSYEKL. Written as DNA, the CDR3 is TGCGCCAGCAGCCGGCAGGGAGAGAGCAATGAGCAGTTCTTC. This codes for CASSRQGESNEQFF.

In this sample, this clone turned up a few times. The CDR3 region is CASSKTSAGTDTQYF. In nucleotides, the CDR3 is TGTGCCAGCAGTAAGACTAGCGCCGGCACAGATACGCAGTATTTT. The chain is built from TRBV28 and TRBJ2-3; 8 nucleotides match TRBD2. Trimming at V came to 5 bases and at J to 1 base, leaving 5 bases not matched to a gene. CDR3 length: 15 residues. In germline, CDR1 is MDHEN, CDR2 SYDVKM.